Following are 27 T cell receptor beta chains from one sample sequenced in a study of blood T cell repertoires in COVID-19. Libraries were prepared by immunoSEQ multiplex PCR; TCRdb keeps only in-frame clonotypes and omits some of them. Of over 250,000 clones in the sample, approximately 86% were seen once. The sequenced sample consisted of PBMCs or T cells enriched from blood (not recorded which). Every receptor here comes from a woman under 30 who had recovered from COVID-19.

The V gene is TRBV3-1 (or the pseudogene TRBV3-2), the J gene TRBJ2-7; tentative D call: TRBD1 (5 bases). Trimming took 4 bases from V and 6 from J, leaving 13 bases between them. Germline V lookup: CDR1 LGHDT, CDR2 YNNKEL (reference sequence). This CDR3 is 13 amino acids long. The CDR3 loop is CASSLSRGSEQYF. DNA for the CDR3: TGTGCCAGCAGCCTGTCTAGGGGCAGCGAGCAGTACTTC.

This clone occurred a few times. The CDR3 sequence: CASSFVTGNQPQHF. The CDR3 DNA follows: TGTGCCAGCAGTTTTGTGACAGGGAATCAGCCCCAGCATTTT. The rearrangement uses TRBV27 and TRBJ1-5; TRBD1 matches 7 bases. V lost 3 bases and J lost 4; bases outside the gene matches: 3. Germline loops: CDR1 MNHEY, CDR2 SMNVEV (reference sequence). CDR3 length equals 14 residues.

The J gene is TRBJ2-1, the V gene TRBV11-2; 8 bases fit TRBD2. V dropped 0 bases and J dropped 6; count of bases not matched to a gene: 10. CDR3 size: 17 residues. Germline-derived CDR1 and CDR2 are SGHAT and FQNNGV. The DNA for the CDR3 is TGTGCCAGCAGCTTAGATCGACGGGGGGGCAGTATCAATGAGCAGTTCTTC. Translated, it gives CASSLDRRGGSINEQFF.

The chain uses TRBV29-1 and TRBJ2-1; D remains unclear. This CDR3 has 13 amino acids. The germline V and J ends were trimmed by 4 bases and 5 bases, with 12 bases remaining between them. The germline V gene has CDR1 SQVTM and CDR2 ANQGSEA. CDR3 bases: TGCAGCGTTGTGGGCCAGATCCACAATGAGCAGTTCTTC. Residues: CSVVGQIHNEQFF.

V and J are TRBV4-1 and TRBJ1-2, with D possibly matching TRBD1 (5 bases). There are 16 residues in the CDR3. With 0 bases removed from V and 10 bases from J, the gap between germline ends came to 21 bases. In germline, CDR1 is MGHRA, CDR2 YSYEKL. This chain's CDR3 is CASSQEFRALTMDYTF. CDR3 DNA sequence: TGCGCCAGCAGCCAAGAATTCAGGGCCCTAACTATGGACTACACCTTC.

The chain carries TRBV30 and TRBJ2-5; 7 bases are a match to TRBD1. The V gene's germline CDR1 is GTSNPN and CDR2 SVGIG (reference sequence). CDR3 length equals 14 residues. With 1 base clipped from V and 2 bases from J, the junction kept 4 bases outside the gene matches. The CDR3 region is CAWSDPGQQETQYF. In DNA form, the CDR3 reads TGTGCCTGGAGTGACCCGGGACAGCAAGAGACCCAGTACTTC.

The chain joins TRBV11-2 to TRBJ1-5, with TRBD1 matching over 7 bases. Germline trimming cut 6 bases from V and 2 bases from J; bases unmatched to any gene: 4. The CDR3 extends over 14 amino acids. Germline loops: CDR1 SGHAT, CDR2 FQNNGV. CDR3 residues: CASSHGTGNQPQHF. The CDR3 DNA is TGTGCCAGCAGTCATGGGACAGGCAATCAGCCCCAGCATTTT.

CDR3 amino acids: CASSVGLTPSTDTQYF. CDR3 bases: TGTGCCAGCAGCGTAGGACTAACCCCTAGCACAGATACGCAGTATTTT. This chain uses TRBV9 with TRBJ2-3; a weak D match, TRBD2 (5 bases). This CDR3 is built from 16 residues. Germline assignment: CDR1 SGDLS and CDR2 YYNGEE. The V end lost 0 bases, the J end lost 0 bases, and 11 bases lay between the germline ends.

This chain links TRBV12-3 or TRBV12-4 with TRBJ1-5, with D possibly being TRBD1 (6 bases). The CDR3 loop spans 13 amino acids. V lost 6 bases and J 4 bases, leaving 10 bases between the germline ends. The CDR3 region has the DNA TGTGCCAGCAGAGCAACAGGGAATCAGCCCCAGCATTTT. Its translation is CASRATGNQPQHF.

The chain is built from TRBV19 and TRBJ1-2, with 10 nucleotides matching TRBD1. Germline-derived CDR1 and CDR2 are LNHDA and SQIVND (reference sequence). The V gene end was trimmed by 6 bases and the J gene end by 8 bases; junction bases not matched to a gene: 6. The CDR3 covers 13 residues. CDR3 in amino acids: CASSPGQGIGYTF. Here the CDR3 DNA reads TGTGCCAGTAGCCCGGGACAGGGGATCGGCTACACCTTC.

This chain connects TRBV28 to TRBJ2-7, with D hard to call. Deletions cut 4 bases from V and 4 bases from J, with 17 bases between. There are 15 residues in the CDR3. The V gene's germline CDR1 is MDHEN and CDR2 SYDVKM. CDR3 sequence (DNA): TGTGCCAGCAGTTCTTCAGTATTACCCATTTACGAGCAGTACTTC. It codes for CASSSSVLPIYEQYF.

J is TRBJ2-3 and V is TRBV3-1 (or the pseudogene TRBV3-2); 10 nucleotides line up with TRBD2. Germline CDR1 and CDR2: LGHDT and YNNKEL (reference sequence). With 3 bases clipped from V and 4 bases from J, the junction kept 4 bases outside the gene matches. This CDR3 has 15 amino acids. The CDR3 region has the DNA TGTGCCAGCAGCCATATAGGACTAGCGGCAGATACGCAGTATTTT. Its translation: CASSHIGLAADTQYF.

The genes are TRBV7-8 and TRBJ1-5, with a possible D match to TRBD1 (6 bases). Germline V CDR1 and CDR2: SGHVS, FQNEAQ. The CDR3 has 19 amino acids. Trimming pared 1 base from V and 0 bases from J, leaving 19 bases between. The CDR3 region has the DNA TGTGCCAGCAGCTTAGTTTACACCCCGGGACATAGTAGCAATCAGCCCCAGCATTTT. Encoded protein: CASSLVYTPGHSSNQPQHF.

The rearrangement links TRBV20-1 to TRBJ1-6, with a weak D call TRBD1 (5 bases). V was shortened by 3 bases and J by 7 bases, with 10 bases between the two germline ends. The CDR3 loop spans 13 amino acids. Germline CDR1 DFQATT, CDR2 SNEGSKA (reference sequence). The CDR3 sequence: CSASFDRNSPLHF. CDR3 nucleotides: TGCAGTGCTAGTTTTGACAGAAATTCACCCCTCCACTTT.

This clone was seen once. This chain uses TRBV19 with TRBJ1-2; TRBD1 matches at 8 bases. Per the germline V gene, CDR1 is LNHDA and CDR2 is SQIVND (reference sequence). V was clipped by 5 bases and J by 2 bases; unmatched bases: 7. This CDR3 has 15 residues. CDR3 sequence: CASSATGGMNYGYTF. The DNA for the CDR3 is TGTGCCAGTAGTGCAACAGGGGGGATGAACTATGGCTACACCTTC.

The chain employs TRBV6-1 and TRBJ1-5; a possible D gene is TRBD1 (6 bases). This CDR3 comprises 16 residues. The V gene lost 2 bases and the J gene lost 6 bases, with 17 bases spanning the gap. Germline assignment: CDR1 MNHNS and CDR2 SASEGT. This chain's CDR3 is CASSEKTPGATQPQHF. The CDR3 nucleotides read TGTGCCAGCAGTGAAAAAACACCAGGGGCTACTCAGCCCCAGCATTTT.

The chain employs TRBV12-3 or TRBV12-4 and TRBJ2-7, with D possibly being TRBD1 (5 bases). CDR3 length: 13 residues. V was shortened by 4 bases and J by 2 bases, with 9 bases between the two germline ends. The CDR3 region is CASSSLGPYEQYF. For the CDR3, the DNA is TGTGCCAGCAGTTCTCTGGGGCCCTACGAGCAGTACTTC.

This sequence joins TRBV7-6 and TRBJ2-7, with 7 bases aligning to TRBD1. The CDR3 is made up of 15 amino acids. Germline V gives CDR1 SGHVS, CDR2 FNYEAQ. The V gene end was trimmed by 5 bases and the J gene end by 2 bases; junction bases not matched to a gene: 9. The CDR3 DNA reads TGTGCCAGCAGCCAAGGACAGGCCTATACCTACGAGCAGTACTTC. It encodes CASSQGQAYTYEQYF.

The J gene is TRBJ2-1, the V gene TRBV9; 7 bases fit TRBD1. CDR3 size: 17 residues. Germline values: CDR1 SGDLS, CDR2 YYNGEE. The trim removed 3 bases at V and 0 bases at J, leaving 9 bases unmatched. The CDR3 reads CASSGMSRGSSYNEQFF. The CDR3 DNA is TGTGCCAGCAGCGGAATGAGCAGGGGGAGCTCCTACAATGAGCAGTTCTTC. Complete variable domain (other parts from reference TRBV9 and TRBJ2-1): DSGVTQTPKHLITATGQRVTLRCSPRSGDLSVYWYQQSLDQGLQFLIQYYNGEERAKGNILERFSAQQFPDLHSELNLSSLELGDSALYFCASSGMSRGSSYNEQFFGPGTRLTVL.

The table lists this clone with a few counts. The chain combines TRBV4-3 with TRBJ2-7; 11 bases match TRBD2. Germline V gene lookup returns CDR1 LGHNA and CDR2 YSLEER. This CDR3 contains 18 residues. V gave up 3 bases and J gave up 6 bases; unmatched junction bases: 16. The CDR3 region is CASSQGSGGADFQSEQYF. CDR3 sequence (DNA): TGCGCCAGCAGCCAGGGTAGCGGGGGGGCCGATTTCCAATCCGAGCAGTACTTC.

The V gene is TRBV18, the J gene TRBJ1-6; D gene unclear. V was trimmed by 4 bases and J by 5 bases, leaving 6 bases between them. The CDR3 extends over 13 amino acids. Germline assignment: CDR1 KGHSH and CDR2 LQKENI. CDR3 region: CASSLQNNSPLHF. The CDR3 DNA reads as TGTGCCAGCTCACTTCAGAATAATTCACCCCTCCACTTT.

The CDR3 loop is CASSLGLGAYEQYF. CDR3 sequence (DNA): TGTGCCAGCAGTCTAGGACTAGGAGCCTACGAGCAGTACTTC. This chain links TRBV28 with TRBJ2-7; 7 positions agree with TRBD2. The trim removed 5 bases at V and 2 bases at J, leaving 6 bases unmatched. CDR3 size: 14 residues. CDR1 is MDHEN, CDR2 SYDVKM, per germline.

The chain has TRBV21-1 and TRBJ1-5; the DNA was not used to check the table's D call, TRBD1. TRBV21-1 is assigned pseudogene status. The CDR3 is made up of 17 amino acids. In DNA form, the CDR3 reads TGTGCCAGCAGCAAAGAGATACAGGGCGGGAGCAATCAGCCCCAGCATTTT. This translates into CASSKEIQGGSNQPQHF.

The chain couples TRBV7-2 to TRBJ2-2; possibly TRBD2 for D (5 bases). V lost 1 base and J lost 0, with 12 bases in between. CDR1 is SGHTA, CDR2 FQGNSA, per germline. This CDR3 region has 17 residues. The CDR3: CASSLDGGSANTGELFF. Here the CDR3 DNA reads TGTGCCAGCAGCTTAGATGGAGGCAGCGCGAACACCGGGGAGCTGTTTTTT.

This clone was detected only a few times. This sequence joins TRBV7-2 and TRBJ1-2; no clear D. Germline CDR1 SGHTA, CDR2 FQGNSA. This CDR3 has 15 amino acids. With 0 bases removed from V and 2 bases from J, the gap between germline ends came to 10 bases. As DNA, the CDR3 is TGTGCCAGCAGCTTAGCCGCTCCGGGAAACTATGGCTACACCTTC. Amino acids: CASSLAAPGNYGYTF.

The chain carries TRBV19 and TRBJ2-6, with TRBD2 as a possible D gene (5 bases). V was trimmed by 5 bases and J by 0 bases, leaving 8 bases between them. The CDR3 length is 15 residues. CDR1 and CDR2 (germline): LNHDA, SQIVND (reference sequence). The DNA of the CDR3 is TGTGCCAGTAGTGTGGACTTCTCTGGGGCCAACGTCCTGACTTTC. Protein product: CASSVDFSGANVLTF.

J is TRBJ2-3 and V is TRBV3-1 (or the pseudogene TRBV3-2), with 8 bases identical to TRBD1. Trimming cost V 4 bases and J 0 bases; bases outside gene matches: 6. The CDR3 has 16 residues. CDR1 is LGHDT, CDR2 YNNKEL, per germline (reference sequence). The CDR3 sequence: CASSPQGALSTDTQYF. CDR3 coding DNA: TGTGCCAGCAGCCCTCAGGGGGCCCTTAGCACAGATACGCAGTATTTT.